This T cell receptor (beta chain) was sequenced in a study of graft-versus-host responses after intestinal transplantation. The overall study: Transplants were multivisceral, liver-intestinal, or isolated intestinal.

The assay was immunoSEQ multiplex PCR, and TCRdb's table has in-frame clones only and misses some. The sample shows 20,000 to 25,000 clones, approximately 93% of them seen only once. Turning to this clone: The antigen remains unidentified.

The CDR3 spans 15 residues. The germline V gene has CDR1 MNHEY and CDR2 SVGAGI. The trim removed 1 base at V and 1 base at J, leaving 0 bases unmatched. General study points: Within the allografts of patients who had graft-donor T cell macrochimerism, graft-versus-host to host-versus-graft clonal ratios were high. There were GvH clones found in recipient marrow, and some of them appeared first in ileum or blood.

The chain recombines TRBV6-5 with TRBJ1-1; 10 bases agree with TRBD1. The sequencing here drew on PBMCs, taken 156 days after intestinal transplant. The receptor was isolated from a human patient who received an intestinal transplant, so some T cells may come from the graft donor. CDR3 nucleotides: TGTGCCAGCAGTTACTGGACAGGGGGGAACACTGAAGCTTTCTTT. It translates to CASSYWTGGNTEAFF.